A single sample gave rise to the 26 T cell receptor beta chains below, sequenced in a study of OX40 agonist ivuxolimab in advanced cancers. Sequencing used immunoSEQ multiplex PCR; TCRdb keeps in-frame clones, though not all of them. The repertoire has 97,000 or so clones, around 91% of them found once; the top ten carry 0.15% to 0.2%. This specimen consisted of CD4+ or CD8+ T cells sorted from blood, obtained in a trial of the OX40 agonist ivuxolimab. These receptors were taken from an adult with an advanced solid tumor such as melanoma, head and neck, liver or kidney cancer.

The genes are TRBV4-2 and TRBJ2-5; 7 nucleotides match TRBD2. CDR1 is LGHNA and CDR2 is YNFKEQ in the germline V gene. The J segment lost 11 bases and the V segment lost 1 base, leaving 28 bases of the junction unmatched. The CDR3 runs 20 residues. CDR3 DNA sequence: TGTGCCAGCAGCCAAGCCCAATCGGGCAGCGGGACTAATTTTCGTCAGGAGCAGTACTTC. Translated: CASSQAQSGSGTNFRQEQYF.

The rearrangement uses TRBV5-1 and TRBJ1-4; no definite D call. This CDR3 is built from 16 residues. The V and J ends lost 1 base and 3 bases respectively, with 13 bases between them. Germline assignment: CDR1 SGHRS and CDR2 YFSETQ. The chain's CDR3 is CASSLWGVTANEKLFF. The CDR3 DNA reads TGCGCCAGCAGCTTGTGGGGAGTCACAGCTAATGAAAAACTGTTTTTT.

The rearrangement joins TRBV11-1 to TRBJ2-5; TRBD2 matches 9 bases. V shed 5 bases, J shed 4 bases, and the junction held 8 bases outside the gene matches. Germline loops: CDR1 SGHAT, CDR2 FQDESV (reference sequence). The CDR3 contains 15 residues. The CDR3 loop is CASSELAGSRETQYF. CDR3 bases: TGTGCCAGCAGCGAGCTAGCGGGGTCCAGAGAGACCCAGTACTTC. The entire variable domain, with the rest obtained from reference TRBV11-1 and TRBJ2-5, is as follows: EAEVAQSPRYKITEKSQAVAFWCDPISGHATLYWYRQILGQGPELLVQFQDESVVDDSQLPKDRFSAERLKGVDSTLKIQPAELGDSAMYLCASSELAGSRETQYFGPGTRLLVL.

This clone came up once. The rearrangement links TRBV11-2 to TRBJ2-7; D is unclear. Per germline, CDR1 SGHAT and CDR2 FQNNGV. Deletions cut 1 base from V and 12 bases from J, with 13 bases between. This CDR3 spans 12 amino acids. CDR3 amino acids: CASSLGLSTPYF. The CDR3 bases are TGTGCCAGCAGCTTAGGATTGTCGACGCCGTACTTC.

This chain connects TRBV19 to TRBJ2-7; D perhaps matches TRBD2 (6 bases). Trimming removed 5 bases from V and 12 bases from J, with 20 bases in between. This CDR3 is 13 amino acids long. The germline V gene has CDR1 LNHDA and CDR2 SQIVND (reference sequence). The CDR3 region is CASSGTGGPGGYF. DNA for the CDR3: TGTGCCAGTAGTGGAACTGGCGGACCCGGGGGGTACTTC.

The CDR3 spells CASSLVRGGTEAFF. CDR3 in DNA: TGCGCCAGCAGCTTGGTTCGGGGGGGCACTGAAGCTTTCTTT. V usage is TRBV5-1 and J usage is TRBJ1-1, with a tentative D call TRBD1 (5 bases). The V end lost 0 bases, the J end lost 4 bases, and 10 bases lay between the germline ends. CDR3 length: 14 amino acids. Germline V gene lookup returns CDR1 SGHRS and CDR2 YFSETQ.

The chain links TRBV19 to TRBJ2-3; D not certain. The germline gives CDR1 LNHDA, CDR2 SQIVND (reference sequence). CDR3 size: 12 residues. Trimming removed 9 bases at V and 0 bases at J, with 7 bases between. As DNA, the CDR3 is TGTGCCAGCACAGCTAGCACAGATACGCAGTATTTT. Protein: CASTASTDTQYF.

The genes are TRBV27 and TRBJ2-7, with D possibly called TRBD1 or TRBD2 (5 bases each). With 5 bases removed from V and 0 bases from J, the gap between germline ends came to 11 bases. Germline lookup yields CDR1 MNHEY and CDR2 SMNVEV (reference sequence). The CDR3 is 14 amino acids. The CDR3 nucleotides are TGTGCCAGCAGTCGCCGGGACCCCTCCTACGAGCAGTACTTC. Translated: CASSRRDPSYEQYF.

In this sample, this clone turned up once. The chain carries TRBV30 and TRBJ2-1; TRBD2 might be the D (5 bases). The germline V gene has CDR1 GTSNPN and CDR2 SVGIG (reference sequence). This CDR3 has 12 residues. Trimming took off 0 bases at V and 8 bases at J, with 8 bases between the two ends. The CDR3 protein is CAWSVYGDEQFF. Written as DNA, the CDR3 is TGTGCCTGGAGTGTATACGGGGATGAGCAGTTCTTC.

The rearrangement uses TRBV7-2 and TRBJ2-3, with a possible D match to TRBD2 (6 bases). Trimming left V 5 bases short and J 2 bases short, with 11 bases between. In germline, CDR1 is SGHTA, CDR2 FQGNSA. The CDR3 has 14 amino acids. The DNA of the CDR3 is TGTGCCAGCAGCCTATCTAGCGTCACAGATACGCAGTATTTT. This sequence encodes CASSLSSVTDTQYF.

The rearrangement uses TRBV28 and TRBJ1-5; 9 bases map to TRBD1. The trim removed 5 bases at V and 7 bases at J, leaving 15 bases unmatched. CDR3 size: 17 residues. Germline V gene data show CDR1 as MDHEN and CDR2 as SYDVKM. The CDR3 region is CASSATPGTGFRQPQHF. The CDR3 coding sequence is TGTGCCAGCAGTGCAACCCCCGGGACAGGGTTTAGGCAGCCCCAGCATTTT. Variable domain in full (rest from reference TRBV28 and TRBJ1-5): DVKVTQSSRYLVKRTGEKVFLECVQDMDHENMFWYRQDPGLGLRLIYFSYDVKMKEKGDIPEGYSVSREKKERFSLILESASTNQTSMYLCASSATPGTGFRQPQHFGDGTRLSIL.

The chain combines TRBV5-1 with TRBJ2-7; D may be TRBD1 or TRBD2 (5 bases each). The CDR3 loop spans 16 amino acids. From germline, CDR1 is SGHRS and CDR2 YFSETQ. V gave up 4 bases and J gave up 4 bases, with 21 bases separating them. The DNA of the CDR3 is TGCGCCAGCAGCCATAACACCGGGACCTGGGGGTACGAGCAGTACTTC. It encodes CASSHNTGTWGYEQYF.

This chain's CDR3 is CASSSAGGPGNQPQHF. CDR3 bases: TGTGCCAGCAGCTCGGCGGGGGGGCCAGGCAATCAGCCCCAGCATTTT. The V gene is TRBV21-1, the J gene TRBJ1-5. TRBV21-1 is noted as a pseudogene. CDR3 length: 16 residues.

This chain joins TRBV5-1 and TRBJ2-5; D is perhaps TRBD2 (6 bases). This CDR3 is 13 amino acids long. Germline CDR1 and CDR2: SGHRS and YFSETQ. The V end lost 4 bases, the J end lost 4 bases, and 11 bases lay between the germline ends. CDR3 sequence (DNA): TGCGCCAGCAGCCAGGGACTTACAGAGACCCAGTACTTC. It specifies CASSQGLTETQYF.

CDR3 nucleotide sequence: TGTGCCAGTAGACCGGGACTTAACACAGATACGCAGTATTTT. This sequence encodes CASRPGLNTDTQYF. The genes are TRBV19 and TRBJ2-3; D may be TRBD2 (6 bases). The CDR3 runs 14 residues. Germline V gene sequence: CDR1 LNHDA, CDR2 SQIVND (reference sequence). Trimming pared 6 bases from V and 2 bases from J, leaving 12 bases between.

V gene TRBV6-5 combines with J gene TRBJ1-1, with D unclear. V was pared by 6 bases and J by 7 bases, with 15 bases between. The germline V gene has CDR1 MNHEY and CDR2 SVGAGI. The CDR3 spans 13 residues. As DNA, the CDR3 is TGTGCCAGCAGAAGTTGGAGAGGCGGTGAAGCTTTCTTT. Protein: CASRSWRGGEAFF.

The chain joins TRBV28 to TRBJ1-2; unclear D gene. The CDR3 has 12 residues. Germline loops: CDR1 MDHEN, CDR2 SYDVKM. Trimming took off 7 bases at V and 5 bases at J, with 11 bases between the two ends. The CDR3 DNA reads TGTGCCAGCACCACCACGGTTTATGGCTACACCTTC. Its protein product is CASTTTVYGYTF.

The genes are TRBV2 and TRBJ1-1; D call uncertain. The V and J ends lost 3 bases and 10 bases respectively, with 12 bases between them. The CDR3 has 12 amino acids. The germline V gene has CDR1 SNHLY and CDR2 FYNNEI. The CDR3 DNA is TGTGCCAGCAGTGAGTACGACCGGGCAGCTTTCTTT. Its translation is CASSEYDRAAFF. The complete variable domain, with remaining parts taken from reference TRBV2 and TRBJ1-1, reads EPEVTQTPSHQVTQMGQEVILRCVPISNHLYFYWYRQILGQKVEFLVSFYNNEISEKSEIFDDQFSVERPDGSNFTLKIRSTKLEDSAMYFCASSEYDRAAFFGQGTRLTVV.

DNA for the CDR3: TGCGCCAGCAGATGGGACAGGGACACTGAAGCTTTCTTT. Translated: CASRWDRDTEAFF. This chain joins TRBV5-1 and TRBJ1-1; TRBD1 matches at 9 bases. The length of the CDR3 is 13 residues. Trimming at V came to 5 bases and at J to 3 bases, leaving 2 bases not matched to a gene. From germline, CDR1 is SGHRS and CDR2 YFSETQ. Using reference TRBV5-1 and TRBJ1-1 for the parts outside the CDR3, the full variable domain is KAGVTQTPRYLIKTRGQQVTLSCSPISGHRSVSWYQQTPGQGLQFLFEYFSETQRNKGNFPGRFSGRQFSNSRSEMNVSTLELGDSALYLCASRWDRDTEAFFGQGTRLTVV.

V is TRBV29-1 and J is TRBJ2-7; 8 bases align to TRBD1. CDR3 length: 15 residues. V was pared by 1 base and J by 2 bases, with 7 bases of the junction left unmatched. Germline assignment: CDR1 SQVTM and CDR2 ANQGSEA. The CDR3 sequence is CSVEGLGQDPYEQYF. The CDR3 region has the DNA TGCAGCGTTGAAGGGTTGGGACAGGATCCCTACGAGCAGTACTTC.

The V call is TRBV11-3, the J call TRBJ2-2; 8 positions agree with TRBD1. The CDR3 sequence is 15 residues long. Per germline, CDR1 SGHNT and CDR2 YENEEA. Unmatched junction bases numbered 6, after V lost 5 bases and J lost 4 bases. This CDR3 reads CASSLTGGPTGELFF. CDR3 bases: TGTGCCAGCAGCCTAACAGGGGGTCCCACCGGGGAGCTGTTTTTT. Based on the CDR3 plus reference TRBV11-3 and TRBJ2-2, the full variable domain is EAGVVQSPRYKIIEKKQPVAFWCNPISGHNTLYWYLQNLGQGPELLIRYENEEAVDDSQLPKDRFSAERLKGVDSTLKIQPAELGDSAVYLCASSLTGGPTGELFFGEGSRLTVL.

The chain carries TRBV5-1 and TRBJ2-7; D is uncertain. Deletions cut 0 bases from V and 2 bases from J, with 6 bases between. Germline lookup yields CDR1 SGHRS and CDR2 YFSETQ. This CDR3 is 13 amino acids long. CDR3 region: CASSLAAAYEQYF. The CDR3 DNA is TGCGCCAGCAGCTTGGCTGCTGCCTACGAGCAGTACTTC.

This chain links TRBV11-1 with TRBJ2-7; TRBD1 aligns across 8 bases. The junction had 4 bases not matched to a gene; V was cut back by 5 bases and J by 7 bases. This CDR3 contains 12 residues. Germline V gene sequence: CDR1 SGHAT, CDR2 FQDESV (reference sequence). CDR3 protein: CASSRYRGEQYF. The CDR3 bases are TGTGCCAGCAGCCGCTACAGGGGGGAGCAGTACTTC.

The chain joins TRBV10-2 to TRBJ2-7; TRBD1 is a possible D gene (5 bases). The V gene's germline CDR1 is WSHSY and CDR2 SAAADI. The CDR3 runs 14 residues. Trimming removed 1 base from V and 2 bases from J, with 9 bases in between. CDR3 DNA: TGCGCCAGCAGTGAGTACCAGGGCCCCTACGAGCAGTACTTC. This translates into CASSEYQGPYEQYF.

This chain connects TRBV4-1 to TRBJ2-3; D uncertain. Trimming took 1 base from V and 2 from J, leaving 16 bases between them. The CDR3 sequence is 17 residues long. Per germline, CDR1 MGHRA and CDR2 YSYEKL. CDR3 sequence (DNA): TGCGCCAGCAGCCAAGGAAGGACCGCCGTGACCACAGATACGCAGTATTTT. It encodes CASSQGRTAVTTDTQYF.

This clone was seen a handful of times. The CDR3 reads CASTARELNTEAFF. The CDR3 DNA reads as TGTGCCAGCACCGCTCGGGAGCTGAACACTGAAGCTTTCTTT. The V and J genes are TRBV2 and TRBJ1-1; D unclear. The length of the CDR3 is 14 residues. Germline lookup yields CDR1 SNHLY and CDR2 FYNNEI. V lost 7 bases to trimming and J lost 0 bases, with 12 bases between them.